This T cell receptor (beta chain) was obtained from a study of T-cell memory formation after mild COVID-19. Study-level findings and limits: Mainly CM and EM harbored the contracting CD4+ clones; mainly EMRA harbored the CD8+ ones.

A 5'RACE reaction primed in the constant segment made cDNA libraries of TCR alpha and TCR beta, and these carried sample barcodes and UMIs. Each CDR3 protein is one row after TCRdb ran MiXCR on the 5' RACE reads. Of 350,000 to 450,000 distinct CDR3 sequences in the sample, roughly an eighth were seen once. This clonotype came up a few times. No antigen is known for it. An end of the junction does not agree with germline; a read error may underlie this. Germline V lookup: CDR1 SSHAT, CDR2 FNYEAQ (reference sequence). The CDR3 totals 15 residues. This TCR came from a man aged 18 to 35 who had mild COVID-19 (a few samples of this study predate the infection). Cell type and time point are not known. The rearrangement uses TRBV7-7 and TRBJ2-1; 10 positions agree with TRBD2. Sequenced: PBMCs or a T cell subset sorted from them (not recorded which). The CDR3 is CASSRTSGAIHEQFF. CDR3 nucleotide sequence: TGTGCTAGCAGTCGTACTAGCGGGGCTATTCATGAGCAGTTCTTC.